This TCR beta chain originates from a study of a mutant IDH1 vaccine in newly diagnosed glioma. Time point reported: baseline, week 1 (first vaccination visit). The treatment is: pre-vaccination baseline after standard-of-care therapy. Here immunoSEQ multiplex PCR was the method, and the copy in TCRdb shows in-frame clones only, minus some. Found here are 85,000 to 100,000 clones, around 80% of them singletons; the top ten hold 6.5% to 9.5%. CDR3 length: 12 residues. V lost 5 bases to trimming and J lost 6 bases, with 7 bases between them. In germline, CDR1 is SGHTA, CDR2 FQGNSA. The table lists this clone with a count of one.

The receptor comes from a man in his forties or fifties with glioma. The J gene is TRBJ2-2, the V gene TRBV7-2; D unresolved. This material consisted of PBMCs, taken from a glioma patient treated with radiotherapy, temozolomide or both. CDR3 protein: CASSTRSGELFF. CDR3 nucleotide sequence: TGTGCCAGCAGCACTCGCTCCGGGGAGCTGTTTTTT.